The entry that follows covers one T cell receptor (beta chain) sequence. In the original analysis: Counts of nucleated cells, estimated from reference gene primer amplification, were obtained. Clones were read by immunoSEQ multiplex PCR, and TCRdb kept only the in-frame ones, dropping some. Clone size and the V and J calls come from that table; the DNA yielded D and trimming. The table has roughly 76,000 clones, roughly 89% seen once; the top ten hold roughly 13%. Per germline, CDR1 SQVTM and CDR2 ANQGSEA. V lost 4 bases and J lost 9; bases outside the gene matches: 9. This CDR3 spans 13 amino acids. These data originate in a study of blood T cell repertoires in COVID-19. The overall study: There were acute and convalescent COVID-19 samples, and they came from the United States, Italy and Spain. The analysed material was cDNA or gDNA that came from T cells, B-cell-depleted T cells, or PBMCs.

This receptor was taken from a man between 65 and 80 years old with active or convalescent COVID-19. The sample was peripheral blood. The chain is built from TRBV29-1 and TRBJ1-2, with 9 positions matching TRBD1. As DNA, the CDR3 is TGCAGCGTTGGGAGGACAGGGGAAGTAAGCTACACCTTC. Amino acid sequence: CSVGRTGEVSYTF.